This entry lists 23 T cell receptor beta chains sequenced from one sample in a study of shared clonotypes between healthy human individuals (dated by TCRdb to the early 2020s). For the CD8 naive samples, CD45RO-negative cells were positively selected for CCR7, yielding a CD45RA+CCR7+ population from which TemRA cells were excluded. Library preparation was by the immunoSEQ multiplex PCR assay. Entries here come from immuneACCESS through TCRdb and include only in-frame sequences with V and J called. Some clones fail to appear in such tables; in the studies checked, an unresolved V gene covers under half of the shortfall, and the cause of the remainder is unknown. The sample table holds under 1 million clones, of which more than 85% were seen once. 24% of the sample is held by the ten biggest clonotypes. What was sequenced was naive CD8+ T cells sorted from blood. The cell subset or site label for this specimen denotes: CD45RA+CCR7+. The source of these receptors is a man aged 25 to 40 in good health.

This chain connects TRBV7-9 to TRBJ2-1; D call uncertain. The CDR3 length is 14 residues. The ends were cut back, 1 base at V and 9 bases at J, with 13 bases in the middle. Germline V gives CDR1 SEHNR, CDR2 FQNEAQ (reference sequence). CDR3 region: CASSLVERLAEQFF. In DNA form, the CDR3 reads TGTGCCAGCAGCTTAGTGGAGAGGCTGGCTGAGCAGTTCTTC.

The DNA for the CDR3 is TGTGCCAGCAGCTTAGTTATAGCGGGAGACCACCTTCCAGAGACCCAGTACTTC. Protein sequence: CASSLVIAGDHLPETQYF. The chain couples TRBV7-6 to TRBJ2-5; 9 nucleotides agree with TRBD2. Germline V gives CDR1 SGHVS, CDR2 FNYEAQ. Trimming removed 1 base from V and 4 bases from J; junction bases left unmatched: 13. The CDR3 consists of 18 residues. Variable domain in full (rest from reference TRBV7-6 and TRBJ2-5): GAGVSQSPRYKVTKRGQDVALRCDPISGHVSLYWYRQALGQGPEFLTYFNYEAQQDKSGLPNDRFSAERPEGSISTLTIQRTEQRDSAMYRCASSLVIAGDHLPETQYFGPGTRLLVL.

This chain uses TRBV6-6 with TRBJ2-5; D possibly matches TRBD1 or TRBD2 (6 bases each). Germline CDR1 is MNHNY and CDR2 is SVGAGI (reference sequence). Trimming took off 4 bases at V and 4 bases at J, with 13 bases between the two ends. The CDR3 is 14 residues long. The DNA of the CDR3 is TGTGCCAGCAGTTCCCTCAGGGGAGGAGAGACCCAGTACTTC. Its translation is CASSSLRGGETQYF.

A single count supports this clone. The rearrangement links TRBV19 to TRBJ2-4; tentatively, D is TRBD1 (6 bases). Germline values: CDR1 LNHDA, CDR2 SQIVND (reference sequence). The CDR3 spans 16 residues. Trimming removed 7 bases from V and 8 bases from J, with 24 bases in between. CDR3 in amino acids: CASTEETGGYRDIQYF. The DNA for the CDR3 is TGTGCCAGTACCGAGGAGACAGGAGGTTATCGGGACATTCAGTACTTC.

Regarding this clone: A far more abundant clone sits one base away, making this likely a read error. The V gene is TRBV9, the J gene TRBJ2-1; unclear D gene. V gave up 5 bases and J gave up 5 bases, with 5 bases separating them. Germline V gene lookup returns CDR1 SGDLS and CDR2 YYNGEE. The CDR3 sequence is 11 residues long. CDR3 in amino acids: CASSRNNEQFF. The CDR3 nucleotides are TGTGCCAGCAGTCGTAACAATGAGCAGTTCTTC.

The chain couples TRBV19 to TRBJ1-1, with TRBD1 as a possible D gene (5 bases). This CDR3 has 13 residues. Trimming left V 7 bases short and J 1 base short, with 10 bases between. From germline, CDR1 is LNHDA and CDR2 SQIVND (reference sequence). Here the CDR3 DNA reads TGTGCCAGTAAGTCTGGGGGGAACACTGAAGCTTTCTTT. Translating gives CASKSGGNTEAFF. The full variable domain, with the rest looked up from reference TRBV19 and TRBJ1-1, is DGGITQSPKYLFRKEGQNVTLSCEQNLNHDAMYWYRQDPGQGLRLIYYSQIVNDFQKGDIAEGYSVSREKKESFPLTVTSAQKNPTAFYLCASKSGGNTEAFFGQGTRLTVV.

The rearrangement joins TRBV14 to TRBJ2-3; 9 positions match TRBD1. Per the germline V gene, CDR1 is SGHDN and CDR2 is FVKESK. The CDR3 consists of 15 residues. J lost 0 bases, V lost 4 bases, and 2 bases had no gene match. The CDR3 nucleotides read TGTGCCAGCAGCCTCGGACAGGGGAGCACAGATACGCAGTATTTT. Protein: CASSLGQGSTDTQYF.

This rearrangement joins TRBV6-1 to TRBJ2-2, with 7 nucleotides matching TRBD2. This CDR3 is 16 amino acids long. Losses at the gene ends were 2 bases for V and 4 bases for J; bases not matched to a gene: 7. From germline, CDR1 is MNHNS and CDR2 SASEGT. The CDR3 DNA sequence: TGTGCCAGCAGTGAATTTGCGGGAGATAGCACCGGGGAGCTGTTTTTT. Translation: CASSEFAGDSTGELFF.

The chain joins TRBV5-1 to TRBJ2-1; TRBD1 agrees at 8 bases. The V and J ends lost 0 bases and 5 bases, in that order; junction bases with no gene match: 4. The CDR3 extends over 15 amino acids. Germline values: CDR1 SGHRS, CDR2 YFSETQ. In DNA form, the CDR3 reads TGCGCCAGCAGCTTGGAACAGGGGGTGAACAATGAGCAGTTCTTC. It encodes CASSLEQGVNNEQFF. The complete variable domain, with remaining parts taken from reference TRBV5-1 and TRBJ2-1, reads KAGVTQTPRYLIKTRGQQVTLSCSPISGHRSVSWYQQTPGQGLQFLFEYFSETQRNKGNFPGRFSGRQFSNSRSEMNVSTLELGDSALYLCASSLEQGVNNEQFFGPGTRLTVL.

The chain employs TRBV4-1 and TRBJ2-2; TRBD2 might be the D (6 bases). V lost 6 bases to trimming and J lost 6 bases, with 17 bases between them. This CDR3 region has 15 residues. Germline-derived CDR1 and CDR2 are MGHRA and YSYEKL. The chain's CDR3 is CASSPPGLRSGELFF. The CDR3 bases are TGCGCCAGCAGTCCTCCGGGACTTAGGTCCGGGGAGCTGTTTTTT.

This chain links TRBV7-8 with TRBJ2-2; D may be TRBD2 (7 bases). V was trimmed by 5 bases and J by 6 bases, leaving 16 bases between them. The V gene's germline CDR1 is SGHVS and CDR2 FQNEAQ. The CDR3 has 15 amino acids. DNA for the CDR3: TGTGCCAGCAGCGCCTTTGGGGGGGGCCCCGGGGAGCTGTTTTTT. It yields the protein CASSAFGGGPGELFF.

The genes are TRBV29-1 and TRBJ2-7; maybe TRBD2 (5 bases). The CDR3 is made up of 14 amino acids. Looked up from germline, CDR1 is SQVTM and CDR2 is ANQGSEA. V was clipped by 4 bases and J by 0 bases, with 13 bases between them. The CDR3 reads CSVVEGRSSYEQYF. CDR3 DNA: TGCAGCGTTGTAGAGGGCAGGAGCTCCTACGAGCAGTACTTC.

CDR3 bases: TGTGCCAGCACTAAGGCGCGGGAGGGACAAGAGACCCAGTACTTC. Its protein is CASTKAREGQETQYF. The V and J genes are TRBV2 and TRBJ2-5; 9 bases are shared with TRBD2. V shed 7 bases and J 2 bases; nucleotides not matched to a gene: 8. Germline assignment: CDR1 SNHLY and CDR2 FYNNEI. The CDR3 is made up of 15 amino acids.

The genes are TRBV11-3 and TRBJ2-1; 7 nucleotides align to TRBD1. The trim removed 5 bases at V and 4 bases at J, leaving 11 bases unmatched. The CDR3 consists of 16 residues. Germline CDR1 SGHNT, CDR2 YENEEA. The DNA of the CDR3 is TGTGCCAGCAGCCCGCGATCCGGGACAGAGTACAATGAGCAGTTCTTC. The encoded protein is CASSPRSGTEYNEQFF.

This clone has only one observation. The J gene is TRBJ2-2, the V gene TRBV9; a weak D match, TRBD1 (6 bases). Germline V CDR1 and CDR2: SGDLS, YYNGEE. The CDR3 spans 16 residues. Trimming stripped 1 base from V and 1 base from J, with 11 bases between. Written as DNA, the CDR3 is TGTGCCAGCAGCGTAAGGTCGGGACAGAACACCGGGGAGCTGTTTTTT. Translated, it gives CASSVRSGQNTGELFF.

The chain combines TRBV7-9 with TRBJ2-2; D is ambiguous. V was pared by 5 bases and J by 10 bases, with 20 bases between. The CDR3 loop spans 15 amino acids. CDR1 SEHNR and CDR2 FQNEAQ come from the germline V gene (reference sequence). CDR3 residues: CASSPTRTRREELFF. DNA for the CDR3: TGTGCCAGCAGCCCAACGAGGACCCGTAGAGAGGAGCTGTTTTTT.

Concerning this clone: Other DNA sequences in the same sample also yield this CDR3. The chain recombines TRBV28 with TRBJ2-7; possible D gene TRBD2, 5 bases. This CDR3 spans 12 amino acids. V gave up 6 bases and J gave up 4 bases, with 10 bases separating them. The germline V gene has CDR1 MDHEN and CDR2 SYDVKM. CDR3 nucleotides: TGTGCCAGCAGCAAGGACTCTTACGAGCAGTACTTC. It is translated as CASSKDSYEQYF.

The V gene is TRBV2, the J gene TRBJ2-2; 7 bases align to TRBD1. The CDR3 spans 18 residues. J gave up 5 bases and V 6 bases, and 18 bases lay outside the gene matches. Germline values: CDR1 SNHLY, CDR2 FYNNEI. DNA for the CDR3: TGTGCCAGCAGCGCTCAGCCCCTCATGACAGGGAGAACCGGGGAGCTGTTTTTT. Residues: CASSAQPLMTGRTGELFF.

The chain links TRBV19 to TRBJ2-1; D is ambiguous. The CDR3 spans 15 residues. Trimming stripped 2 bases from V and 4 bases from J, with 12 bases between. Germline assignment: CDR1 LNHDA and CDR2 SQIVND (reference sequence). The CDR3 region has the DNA TGTGCCAGTAGTATATATCCCGTGACATACAATGAGCAGTTCTTC. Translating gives CASSIYPVTYNEQFF. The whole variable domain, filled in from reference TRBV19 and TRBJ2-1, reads DGGITQSPKYLFRKEGQNVTLSCEQNLNHDAMYWYRQDPGQGLRLIYYSQIVNDFQKGDIAEGYSVSREKKESFPLTVTSAQKNPTAFYLCASSIYPVTYNEQFFGPGTRLTVL.

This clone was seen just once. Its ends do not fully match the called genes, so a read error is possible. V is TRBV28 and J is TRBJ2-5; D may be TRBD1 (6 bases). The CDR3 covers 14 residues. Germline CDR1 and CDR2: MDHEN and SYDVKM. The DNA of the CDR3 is TGTGCCAGCAGTTCCTACCAGGGGCCAGAGGCCCAGTACTTC. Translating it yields CASSSYQGPEAQYF. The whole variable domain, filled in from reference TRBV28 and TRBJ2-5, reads DVKVTQSSRYLVKRTGEKVFLECVQDMDHENMFWYRQDPGLGLRLIYFSYDVKMKEKGDIPEGYSVSREKKERFSLILESASTNQTSMYLCASSSYQGPEAQYFGPGTRLLVL.

In DNA form, the CDR3 reads TGTGCCAGCAGTTTAACCGGGTACAATCAGCCCCAGCATTTT. Translated: CASSLTGYNQPQHF. The chain joins TRBV27 to TRBJ1-5, with unresolved D. The CDR3 sequence is 14 residues long. CDR1 and CDR2 from the germline V gene are MNHEY and SMNVEV (reference sequence). Trimming took 2 bases from V and 3 from J, leaving 8 bases between them.

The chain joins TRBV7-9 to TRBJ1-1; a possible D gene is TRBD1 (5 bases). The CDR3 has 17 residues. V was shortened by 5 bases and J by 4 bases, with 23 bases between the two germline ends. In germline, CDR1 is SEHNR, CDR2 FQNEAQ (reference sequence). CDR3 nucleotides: TGTGCCAGCAGCCCTGGTTCCGGGACGGAAGGGTTCACTGAAGCTTTCTTT. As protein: CASSPGSGTEGFTEAFF. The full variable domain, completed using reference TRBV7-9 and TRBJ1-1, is DTGVSQNPRHKITKRGQNVTFRCDPISEHNRLYWYRQTLGQGPEFLTYFQNEAQLEKSRLLSDRFSAERPKGSFSTLEIQRTEQGDSAMYLCASSPGSGTEGFTEAFFGQGTRLTVV.

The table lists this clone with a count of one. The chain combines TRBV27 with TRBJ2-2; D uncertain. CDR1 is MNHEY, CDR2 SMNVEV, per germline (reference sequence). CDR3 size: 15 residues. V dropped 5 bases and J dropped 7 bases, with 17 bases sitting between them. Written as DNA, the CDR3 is TGTGCCAGCAGTCCGATCCCGACACCCGGCGGGGAGCTGTTTTTT. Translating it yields CASSPIPTPGGELFF.